The 25 T cell receptor beta chains presented below share a single source sample, sequenced in a study of metastatic and nonmetastatic thyroid tumors. TCRdb re-analyzed the PCR reads through MiXCR. Of some 64,000 clones listed, less than 5% are singletons. Not a single patient had been given any form of treatment at any point before undergoing thyroid surgery. Sequencing input: blood. The receptors come from a female donor with papillary thyroid cancer or a benign thyroid nodule (not recorded which). Some clones in this sample may be carry-over from other donors' samples.

This clone was seen only a few times. The V call is TRBV5-1, the J call TRBJ1-3; 8 bases fit TRBD1. Germline V lookup: CDR1 SGHRS, CDR2 YFSETQ. V trimming: 0 bases; J trimming: 0 bases; junction bases outside the gene matches: 2. CDR3 length equals 16 residues. The CDR3 here is CASSLGDRLSGNTIYF. As DNA, the CDR3 is TGCGCCAGCAGCTTGGGGGACAGGCTCTCTGGAAACACCATATATTTT.

This clone was counted ten times or more. V and J are TRBV20-1 and TRBJ2-3; perhaps TRBD2 as D (6 bases). The CDR3 runs 14 residues. Germline lookup yields CDR1 DFQATT and CDR2 SNEGSKA (reference sequence). V lost 3 bases and J lost 4, with 14 bases in between. The CDR3 is CSARSGVEADTQYF. The CDR3 region has the DNA TGCAGTGCTAGGTCGGGAGTGGAGGCAGATACGCAGTATTTT.

The sample holds many counts of this clone. The chain is built from TRBV28 and TRBJ2-1; 8 bases are a match to TRBD2. Germline trimming cut 3 bases from V and 10 bases from J; bases unmatched to any gene: 8. The CDR3 sequence is 14 residues long. Looked up from germline, CDR1 is MDHEN and CDR2 is SYDVKM. The CDR3 is CASSFSGRDWEQFF. The CDR3 DNA follows: TGTGCCAGCAGTTTTTCCGGGAGGGATTGGGAGCAGTTCTTC.

The rearrangement uses TRBV4-1 and TRBJ2-4; D not certain. The CDR3 consists of 16 residues. From germline, CDR1 is MGHRA and CDR2 YSYEKL. Between the trimmed V and J ends, which lost 1 base and 1 base, there was a span of 11 bases. CDR3: CASSQGSGVAKNIQYF. Written as DNA, the CDR3 is TGCGCCAGCAGCCAAGGATCGGGTGTGGCCAAAAACATTCAGTACTTC.

The sample holds many counts of this clone. The J gene is TRBJ2-5, the V gene TRBV18; D is unresolved. The CDR3 runs 13 residues. Germline V gene data show CDR1 as KGHSH and CDR2 as LQKENI. V lost 6 bases, J lost 5 bases, and 13 bases lay in between. CDR3 protein: CASSPRSGETQYF. The CDR3, as DNA: TGTGCCAGCTCCCCCCGATCTGGGGAGACCCAGTACTTC.

This clone was observed at least ten times. The chain couples TRBV5-1 to TRBJ2-7; 9 nucleotides match TRBD1. Germline V CDR1 and CDR2: SGHRS, YFSETQ. V gave up 2 bases and J gave up 0 bases; unmatched junction bases: 9. The CDR3 is 17 residues long. CDR3 region: CASSFTFVTGGSYEQYF. CDR3 DNA: TGCGCCAGCAGCTTTACTTTCGTGACAGGGGGCTCCTACGAGCAGTACTTC.

In this sample, this clone turned up many times. CDR3 region: CSARGVGQGLKETQYF. CDR3 in DNA: TGCAGTGCTAGAGGGGTCGGACAGGGATTAAAAGAGACCCAGTACTTC. The chain employs TRBV20-1 and TRBJ2-5, with 8 bases identical to TRBD1. The V gene end was trimmed by 1 base and the J gene end by 3 bases; junction bases not matched to a gene: 10. The CDR3 spans 16 residues. Per the germline V gene, CDR1 is DFQATT and CDR2 is SNEGSKA (reference sequence).

Comment on this clone: This clone may be a read error of a much larger clone one base away. This chain connects TRBV5-1 to TRBJ2-2, with a weak D call TRBD2 (5 bases). Germline CDR1 and CDR2: SGHRS and YFSETQ. The length of the CDR3 is 14 residues. CDR3 sequence reads: CASSLAVTTGEMSF. CDR3 sequence (DNA): TGCGCCAGCAGCTTGGCCGTGACCACCGGGGAGATGTCTTTT.

V gene TRBV19 combines with J gene TRBJ2-2, with 10 bases fitting TRBD1. The V gene end was trimmed by 6 bases and the J gene end by 10 bases; junction bases not matched to a gene: 17. The CDR3 is 17 residues long. Germline lookup yields CDR1 LNHDA and CDR2 SQIVND (reference sequence). CDR3 bases: TGTGCCAGTAGGGCCCCGGGACAGGGGTCGCTGGGCGTGGAGCTGTTTTTT. Amino acid sequence: CASRAPGQGSLGVELFF.

Of note for this clone: This may be a read error: a much more frequent sequence differs by one nucleotide. The chain joins TRBV4-1 to TRBJ2-7; the D gene is possibly TRBD1 (6 bases). The CDR3 length is 15 residues. Germline V gene sequence: CDR1 MGHRA, CDR2 YSYEKL. Trimming cost V 3 bases and J 5 bases, with 17 bases left between them. This CDR3 reads CASSQRLGAEDEQYF. DNA for the CDR3: TGCGCCAGCAGCCAGCGACTGGGGGCGGAAGACGAGCAGTACTTC.

The table lists this clone with many counts. The chain has TRBV6-6 and TRBJ1-6; D may be TRBD1 (6 bases). V dropped 0 bases and J dropped 9 bases, with 12 bases sitting between them. Germline V gene sequence: CDR1 MNHNY, CDR2 SVGAGI (reference sequence). The length of the CDR3 is 15 residues. CDR3 sequence: CASSYSRQAGSPLHF. As DNA, the CDR3 is TGTGCCAGCAGTTACTCCCGACAGGCAGGTTCACCCCTCCACTTT.

The chain couples TRBV30 to TRBJ2-1; 7 bases line up with TRBD1. Germline V gene data show CDR1 as GTSNPN and CDR2 as SVGIG (reference sequence). This CDR3 is 14 amino acids long. V dropped 0 bases and J dropped 9; count of bases not matched to a gene: 8. The CDR3 DNA follows: TGTGCCTGGAGTGTGACAGGGTTCTCGACTGAGCAGTTCTTC. Protein product: CAWSVTGFSTEQFF.

In its sample, this clone was seen many times. The junction and the germline gene differ at one end; a read error may be behind it. The same CDR3 can be traced to other DNA sequences in this sample. The chain carries TRBV7-2 and TRBJ1-5; D gene ambiguous. This CDR3 contains 15 residues. Germline V gives CDR1 SGHTA, CDR2 FQGNSA. Written as DNA, the CDR3 is TGTGCCAGCAGCCCGAGGGAGTATAGCAACCAGCCCCAGCATTTT. It is translated as CASSPREYSNQPQHF.

This clone was picked up a small number of times. The chain recombines TRBV6-1 with TRBJ2-7, with D hard to call. The CDR3 sequence is 11 residues long. Germline V gene sequence: CDR1 MNHNS, CDR2 SASEGT. Trimming pared 4 bases from V and 3 bases from J, leaving 4 bases between. CDR3 nucleotides: TGTGCCAGCAGTGTGAACTACGAGCAGTACTTC. It codes for CASSVNYEQYF.

Points on this clone: It may be a read error: a sequence one base away is much more abundant. The DNA for the CDR3 is TGCAGCTCCCGATCGGGGTCCCGCACAGATACGCAGTATTTT. It translates to CSSRSGSRTDTQYF. This chain joins TRBV29-1 and TRBJ2-3, with TRBD2 as a possible D gene (5 bases). Trimming pared 8 bases from V and 1 base from J, leaving 16 bases between. Germline V gene lookup returns CDR1 SQVTM and CDR2 ANQGSEA. CDR3 length: 14 residues.

V gene TRBV6-1 combines with J gene TRBJ2-1; 9 bases line up with TRBD2. CDR1 and CDR2 from the germline V gene are MNHNS and SASEGT. The CDR3 spans 14 residues. The junction had 10 bases not matched to a gene; V was cut back by 7 bases and J by 9 bases. CDR3 nucleotides: TGTGCCAGCAACAGGAAAGCGGGAGGTCGTGAGCAGTTCTTC. It codes for CASNRKAGGREQFF.

The chain uses TRBV20-1 and TRBJ1-2; possible D gene TRBD1, 5 bases. Germline CDR1 reads DFQATT; CDR2 reads SNEGSKA (reference sequence). Between the trimmed V and J ends, which lost 3 bases and 3 bases, there was a span of 17 bases. The CDR3 length is 15 residues. CDR3 coding DNA: TGCAGTGCTAGGGGGGGGGGTGGGACCGACTATGGCTACACCTTC. It encodes CSARGGGGTDYGYTF.

At least ten counts were recorded for this clone. The chain recombines TRBV2 with TRBJ2-3, with D perhaps matching TRBD1 or TRBD2 (5 bases each). V lost 4 bases and J 1 base, leaving 9 bases between the germline ends. The CDR3 sequence is 14 residues long. The germline gives CDR1 SNHLY, CDR2 FYNNEI. The CDR3 region has the DNA TGTGCCAGCAGTGGTTTGGGGGGCACAGATACGCAGTATTTT. Translating gives CASSGLGGTDTQYF.

This clone was detected ten times or more. The chain links TRBV4-2 to TRBJ1-5; weak D call: TRBD1 (6 bases). Trimming stripped 0 bases from V and 3 bases from J, with 9 bases between. The germline V gene encodes CDR1 LGHNA and CDR2 YNFKEQ. This CDR3 comprises 15 residues. CDR3 in DNA: TGTGCCAGCAGCCAAGAGGGGGCCAACAATCAGCCCCAGCATTTT. This codes for CASSQEGANNQPQHF.

This clone showed up many times. This sequence joins TRBV6-1 and TRBJ1-2; TRBD1 might be the D (5 bases). Germline CDR1 reads MNHNS; CDR2 reads SASEGT. The length of the CDR3 is 15 residues. The V end lost 0 bases, the J end lost 7 bases, and 15 bases lay between the germline ends. CDR3 DNA sequence: TGTGCCAGCAGTGAAGCCGGCGGGGGGGGGTCTGGCTACACCTTC. Amino acids: CASSEAGGGGSGYTF.

For this clone: This clone may be a read error of a much larger clone one base away. The rearrangement uses TRBV12-3 or TRBV12-4 and TRBJ2-1, with D unclear. CDR3 size: 15 residues. DNA of the CDR3: TGTGCCAGCACCCCGGCACGTAGCTACTACAATGAGCAGTTATTC. Amino acids: CASTPARSYYNEQLF.

Note on this clone: This may stem from a read error, because a much larger clone lies one nucleotide away. J is TRBJ1-1 and V is TRBV11-2; D unclear. The CDR3 spans 14 residues. Between the trimmed V and J ends, which lost 0 bases and 5 bases, there was a span of 10 bases. Per germline, CDR1 SGHAT and CDR2 FQNNGV. The CDR3 loop is CASSLDSFNTEAFF. For the CDR3, the DNA is TGTGCCAGCAGCTTAGACTCGTTTAATACTGAAGCTTTCTTT. The full variable domain, rest sourced from reference TRBV11-2 and TRBJ1-1, is EAGVAQSPRYKIIEKRQSVAFWCNPISGHATLYWYQQILGQGPKLLIQFQNNGVVDDSQLPKDRFSAERLKGVDSTLKIQPAKLEDSAVYLCASSLDSFNTEAFFGQGTRLTVV.

This clone has at least ten counts. Being one base from a much bigger clone, this may be a read error. Other DNA sequences in the same sample also yield this CDR3. The chain links TRBV6-2 or TRBV6-3 to TRBJ2-3, with TRBD1 matching 10 bases. Germline loops: CDR1 MNHEY, CDR2 SVGEGT. The CDR3 has 17 amino acids. The CDR3 nucleotides read TGCGCCAGCAGCTATTCGGGACAGGGGTTCGGCACAGATACGCAGTATTTT. Amino acids: CASSYSGQGFGTDTQYF.

This clone was recorded at least ten times. CDR3 bases: TGTGCCAGCAGCGGAGGACTAGTGGCCTACAATGAGCAGTTCTTC. This codes for CASSGGLVAYNEQFF. V and J are TRBV7-3 and TRBJ2-1; 7 positions agree with TRBD2. CDR1 is SGHTA, CDR2 FQGTGA, per germline. The CDR3 loop spans 15 amino acids. Trimming at V came to 5 bases and at J to 2 bases, leaving 6 bases not matched to a gene.

This clone was observed a handful of times. The rearrangement joins TRBV5-1 to TRBJ1-3; maybe TRBD1 (6 bases). The CDR3 contains 16 residues. Germline CDR1 is SGHRS and CDR2 is YFSETQ. The germline V and J ends were trimmed by 6 bases and 0 bases, with 16 bases remaining between them. For the CDR3, the DNA is TGCGCCAGCATCTCGGGGGCCCAGAGCTCTGGAAACACCATATATTTT. It encodes CASISGAQSSGNTIYF.